The clone carrying this T cell receptor (beta chain) was detected only a few times. The sample originates from a study of blood T cell repertoires in COVID-19. Study background: There were acute and convalescent COVID-19 samples, and they came from the United States, Italy and Spain.

Repertoires were generated with immunoSEQ multiplex PCR, while TCRdb's copy carries only in-frame clones and drops some. Of about 160,000 clones listed, approximately 88% are singletons. After removal of 6 bases from V and 3 bases from J, the junction contained 10 bases not matched to a gene. The CDR3 is made up of 15 amino acids. Per the germline V gene, CDR1 is SNHLY and CDR2 is FYNNEI. Sequencing was carried out using peripheral blood. The clonotype comes from a woman aged 55-69 years with acute or convalescent COVID-19. The rearrangement uses TRBV2 and TRBJ1-1; TRBD1 matches at 7 bases. The chain's CDR3 is CASRAFGTAYTEAFF. CDR3 nucleotide sequence: TGTGCCAGCAGGGCCTTTGGGACAGCATACACTGAAGCTTTCTTT.